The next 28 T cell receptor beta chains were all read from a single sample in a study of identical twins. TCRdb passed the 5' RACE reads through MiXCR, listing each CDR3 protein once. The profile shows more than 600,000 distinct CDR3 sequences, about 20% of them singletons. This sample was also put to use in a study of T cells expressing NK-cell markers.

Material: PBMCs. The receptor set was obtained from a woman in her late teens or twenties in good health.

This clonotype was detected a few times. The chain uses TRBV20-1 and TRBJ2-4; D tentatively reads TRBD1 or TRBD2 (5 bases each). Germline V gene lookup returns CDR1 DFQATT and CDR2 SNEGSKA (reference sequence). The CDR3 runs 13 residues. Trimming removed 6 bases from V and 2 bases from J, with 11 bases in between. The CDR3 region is CSAVWGSKNIQYF. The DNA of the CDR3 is TGCAGTGCAGTATGGGGGTCCAAAAACATTCAGTACTTC.

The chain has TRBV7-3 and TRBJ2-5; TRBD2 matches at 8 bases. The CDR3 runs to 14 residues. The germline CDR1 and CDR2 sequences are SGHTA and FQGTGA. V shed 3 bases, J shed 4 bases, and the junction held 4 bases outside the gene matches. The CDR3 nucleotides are TGTGCCAGCAGCTTTAACGGGGGGGCAGAGACCCAGTACTTC. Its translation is CASSFNGGAETQYF.

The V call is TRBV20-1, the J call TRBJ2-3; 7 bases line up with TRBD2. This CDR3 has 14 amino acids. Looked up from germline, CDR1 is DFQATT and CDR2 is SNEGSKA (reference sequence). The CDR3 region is CSGAASGHTDTQYF. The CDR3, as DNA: TGCAGCGGGGCTGCTAGCGGACACACAGATACGCAGTATTTT.

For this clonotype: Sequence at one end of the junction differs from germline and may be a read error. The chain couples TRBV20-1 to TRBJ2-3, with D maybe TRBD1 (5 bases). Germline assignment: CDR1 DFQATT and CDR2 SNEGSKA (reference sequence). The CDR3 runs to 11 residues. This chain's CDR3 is CSARVPEGANF. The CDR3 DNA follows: TGCAGTGCTAGAGTGCCGGAAGGGGCGAATTTT.

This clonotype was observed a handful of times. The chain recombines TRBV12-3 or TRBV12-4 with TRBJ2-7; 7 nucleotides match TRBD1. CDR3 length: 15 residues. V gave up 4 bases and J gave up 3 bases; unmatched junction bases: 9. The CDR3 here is CASSSHSGQIYEQYF. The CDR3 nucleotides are TGTGCCAGCAGTTCACATTCGGGACAGATCTACGAGCAGTACTTC.

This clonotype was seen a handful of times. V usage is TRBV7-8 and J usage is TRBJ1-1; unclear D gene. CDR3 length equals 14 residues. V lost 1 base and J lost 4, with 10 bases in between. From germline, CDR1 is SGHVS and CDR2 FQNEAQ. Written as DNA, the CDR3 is TGTGCCAGCAGCTTAGAGGGCGGCCCCACTGAAGCTTTCTTT. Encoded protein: CASSLEGGPTEAFF. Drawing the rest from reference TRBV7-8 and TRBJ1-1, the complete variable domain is GAGVSQSPRYKVAKRGQDVALRCDPISGHVSLFWYQQALGQGPEFLTYFQNEAQLDKSGLPSDRFFAERPEGSVSTLKIQRTQQEDSAVYLCASSLEGGPTEAFFGQGTRLTVV.

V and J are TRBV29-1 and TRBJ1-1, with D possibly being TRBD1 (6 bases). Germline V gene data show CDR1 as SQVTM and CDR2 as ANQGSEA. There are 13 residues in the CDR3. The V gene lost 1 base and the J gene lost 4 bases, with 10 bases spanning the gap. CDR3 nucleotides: TGCAGCGTTGAAGCAGGGGAGCGCACTGAAGCTTTCTTT. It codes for CSVEAGERTEAFF.

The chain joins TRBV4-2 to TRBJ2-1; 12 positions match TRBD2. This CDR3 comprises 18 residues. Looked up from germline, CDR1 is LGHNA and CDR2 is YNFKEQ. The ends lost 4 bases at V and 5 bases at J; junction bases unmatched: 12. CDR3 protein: CASSLVGLAGGSHNEQFF. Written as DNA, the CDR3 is TGTGCCAGCAGCCTAGTAGGTCTAGCGGGAGGGAGCCACAATGAGCAGTTCTTC.

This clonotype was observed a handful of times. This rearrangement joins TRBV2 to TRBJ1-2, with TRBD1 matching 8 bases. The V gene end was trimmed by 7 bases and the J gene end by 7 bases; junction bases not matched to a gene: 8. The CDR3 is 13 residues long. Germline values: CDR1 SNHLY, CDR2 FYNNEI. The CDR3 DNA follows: TGTGCCAGCATCAGGCAGGGGGCGTCTGGCTACACCTTC. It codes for CASIRQGASGYTF.

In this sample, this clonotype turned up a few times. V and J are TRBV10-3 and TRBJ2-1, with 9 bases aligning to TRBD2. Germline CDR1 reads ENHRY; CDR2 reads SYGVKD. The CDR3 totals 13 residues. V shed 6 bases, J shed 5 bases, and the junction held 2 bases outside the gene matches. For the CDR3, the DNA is TGTGCCATCAGGGTAGCGGGAGACAATGAGCAGTTCTTC. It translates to CAIRVAGDNEQFF.

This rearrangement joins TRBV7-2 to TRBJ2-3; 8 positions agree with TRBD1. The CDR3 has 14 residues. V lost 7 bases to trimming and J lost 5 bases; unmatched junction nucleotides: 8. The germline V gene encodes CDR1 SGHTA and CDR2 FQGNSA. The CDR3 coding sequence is TGTGCCAGCACCTTGGACAGGGAAGGAGATACGCAGTATTTT. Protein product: CASTLDREGDTQYF.

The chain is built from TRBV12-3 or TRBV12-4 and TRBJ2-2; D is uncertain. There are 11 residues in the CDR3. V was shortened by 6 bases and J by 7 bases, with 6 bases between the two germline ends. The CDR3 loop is CASRLNGELFF. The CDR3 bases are TGTGCCAGCAGACTGAACGGGGAGCTGTTTTTT.

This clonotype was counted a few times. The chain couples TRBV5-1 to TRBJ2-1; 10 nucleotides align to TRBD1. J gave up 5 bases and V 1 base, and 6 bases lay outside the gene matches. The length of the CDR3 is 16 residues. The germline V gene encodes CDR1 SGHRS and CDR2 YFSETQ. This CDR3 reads CASSLPGTGANNEQFF. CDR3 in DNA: TGCGCCAGCAGCTTGCCCGGGACAGGGGCGAACAATGAGCAGTTCTTC.

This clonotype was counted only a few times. The CDR3 DNA reads as TGCGCCAGCAGCTCAGGGGGGGTATACCCCGTGGAGCAGTTCTTC. Translated: CASSSGGVYPVEQFF. This rearrangement joins TRBV5-1 to TRBJ2-1; D is perhaps TRBD1 or TRBD2 (7 bases each). CDR1 SGHRS and CDR2 YFSETQ come from the germline V gene. V was clipped by 3 bases and J by 10 bases, with 20 bases between them. The CDR3 covers 15 residues.

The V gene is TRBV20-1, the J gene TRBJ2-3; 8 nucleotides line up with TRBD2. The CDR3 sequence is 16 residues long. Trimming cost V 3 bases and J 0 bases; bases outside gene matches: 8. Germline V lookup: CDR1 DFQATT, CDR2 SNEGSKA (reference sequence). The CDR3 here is CSARDPGTRSTDTQYF. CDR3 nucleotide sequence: TGCAGTGCTAGGGACCCCGGGACTAGGAGCACAGATACGCAGTATTTT.

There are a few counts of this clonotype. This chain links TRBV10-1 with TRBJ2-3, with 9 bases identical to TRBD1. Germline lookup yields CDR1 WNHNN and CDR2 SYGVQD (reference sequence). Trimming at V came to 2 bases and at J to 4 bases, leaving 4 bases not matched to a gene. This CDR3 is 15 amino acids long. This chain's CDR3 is CASSETGGRADTQYF. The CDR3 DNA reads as TGCGCCAGCAGTGAGACAGGGGGCAGGGCAGATACGCAGTATTTT.

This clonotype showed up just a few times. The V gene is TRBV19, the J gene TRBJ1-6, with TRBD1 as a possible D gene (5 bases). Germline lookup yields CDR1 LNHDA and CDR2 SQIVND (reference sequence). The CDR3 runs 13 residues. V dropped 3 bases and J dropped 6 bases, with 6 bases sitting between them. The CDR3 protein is CASSIGGNSPLHF. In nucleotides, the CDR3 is TGTGCCAGTAGTATTGGGGGTAATTCACCCCTCCACTTT.

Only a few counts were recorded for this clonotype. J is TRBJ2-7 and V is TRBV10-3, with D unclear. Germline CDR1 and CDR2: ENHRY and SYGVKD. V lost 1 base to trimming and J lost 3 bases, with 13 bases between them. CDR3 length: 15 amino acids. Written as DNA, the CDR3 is TGTGCCATCAGTGAGTTCCCTCCAGCGAACTACGAGCAGTACTTC. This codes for CAISEFPPANYEQYF.

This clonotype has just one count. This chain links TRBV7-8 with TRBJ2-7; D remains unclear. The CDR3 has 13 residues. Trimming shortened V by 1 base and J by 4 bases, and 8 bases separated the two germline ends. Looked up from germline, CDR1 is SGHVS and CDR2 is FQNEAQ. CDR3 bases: TGTGCCAGCAGCTTAGGAGACTGGTACGAGCAGTACTTC. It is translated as CASSLGDWYEQYF.

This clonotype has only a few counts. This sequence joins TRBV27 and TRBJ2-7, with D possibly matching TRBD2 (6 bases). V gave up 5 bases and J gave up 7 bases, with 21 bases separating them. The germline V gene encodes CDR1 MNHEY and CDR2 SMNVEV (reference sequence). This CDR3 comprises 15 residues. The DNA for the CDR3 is TGTGCCAGCAGTCCCCCAGAGTGGAGGGACTCGGAGCAGTACTTC. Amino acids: CASSPPEWRDSEQYF.

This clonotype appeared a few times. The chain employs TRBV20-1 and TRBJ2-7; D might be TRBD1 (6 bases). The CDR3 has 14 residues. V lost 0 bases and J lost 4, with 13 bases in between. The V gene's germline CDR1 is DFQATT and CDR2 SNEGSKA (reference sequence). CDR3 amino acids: CSARDWEQGYEQYF. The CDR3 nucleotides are TGCAGTGCTAGAGATTGGGAACAGGGTTACGAGCAGTACTTC.

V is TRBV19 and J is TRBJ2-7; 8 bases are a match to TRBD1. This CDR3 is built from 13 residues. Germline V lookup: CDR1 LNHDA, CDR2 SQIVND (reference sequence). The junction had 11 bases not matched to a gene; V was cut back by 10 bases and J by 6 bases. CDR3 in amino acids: CATRDRGVGEQYF. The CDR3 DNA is TGTGCCACAAGAGACAGGGGAGTGGGCGAGCAGTACTTC. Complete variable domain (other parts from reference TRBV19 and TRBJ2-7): DGGITQSPKYLFRKEGQNVTLSCEQNLNHDAMYWYRQDPGQGLRLIYYSQIVNDFQKGDIAEGYSVSREKKESFPLTVTSAQKNPTAFYLCATRDRGVGEQYFGPGTRLTVT.

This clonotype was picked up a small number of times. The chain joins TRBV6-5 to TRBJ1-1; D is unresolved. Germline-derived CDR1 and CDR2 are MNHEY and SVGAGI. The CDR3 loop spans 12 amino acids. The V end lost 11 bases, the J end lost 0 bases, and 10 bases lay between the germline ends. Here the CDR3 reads CACRRVNTEAFF. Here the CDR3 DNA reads TGTGCCTGCCGACGGGTGAACACTGAAGCTTTCTTT.

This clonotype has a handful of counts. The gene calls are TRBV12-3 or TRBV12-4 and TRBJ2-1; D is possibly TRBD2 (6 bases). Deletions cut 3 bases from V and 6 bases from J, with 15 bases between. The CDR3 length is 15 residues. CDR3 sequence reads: CASSFGPGESNEQFF. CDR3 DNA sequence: TGTGCCAGCAGTTTCGGCCCGGGGGAGTCCAATGAGCAGTTCTTC.

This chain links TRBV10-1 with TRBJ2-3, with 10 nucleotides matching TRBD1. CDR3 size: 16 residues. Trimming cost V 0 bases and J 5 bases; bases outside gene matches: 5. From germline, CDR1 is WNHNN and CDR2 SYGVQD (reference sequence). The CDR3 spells CASSESGTGVGDTQYF. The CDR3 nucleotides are TGCGCCAGCAGTGAGTCCGGGACAGGGGTTGGAGATACGCAGTATTTT.

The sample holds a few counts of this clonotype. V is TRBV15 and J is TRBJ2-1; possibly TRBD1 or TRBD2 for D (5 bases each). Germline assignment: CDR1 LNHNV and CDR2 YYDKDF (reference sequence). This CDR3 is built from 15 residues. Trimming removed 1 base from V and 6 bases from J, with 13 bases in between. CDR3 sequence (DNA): TGTGCCACCAGCAGAGCCGGGACGCAGTTCAATGAGCAGTTCTTC. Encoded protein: CATSRAGTQFNEQFF.

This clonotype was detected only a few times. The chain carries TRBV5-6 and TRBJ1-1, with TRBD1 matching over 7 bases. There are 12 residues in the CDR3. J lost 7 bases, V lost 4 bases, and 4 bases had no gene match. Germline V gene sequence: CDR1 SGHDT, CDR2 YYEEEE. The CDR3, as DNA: TGTGCCAGCAGCATCTGGGACAGTGAAGCTTTCTTT. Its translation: CASSIWDSEAFF.

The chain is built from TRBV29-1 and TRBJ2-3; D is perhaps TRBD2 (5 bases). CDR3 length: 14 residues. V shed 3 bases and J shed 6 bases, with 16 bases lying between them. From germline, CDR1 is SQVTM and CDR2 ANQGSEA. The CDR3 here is CSVEPDSRGDTQYF. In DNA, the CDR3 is TGCAGCGTTGAGCCAGACTCGCGAGGGGATACGCAGTATTTT.